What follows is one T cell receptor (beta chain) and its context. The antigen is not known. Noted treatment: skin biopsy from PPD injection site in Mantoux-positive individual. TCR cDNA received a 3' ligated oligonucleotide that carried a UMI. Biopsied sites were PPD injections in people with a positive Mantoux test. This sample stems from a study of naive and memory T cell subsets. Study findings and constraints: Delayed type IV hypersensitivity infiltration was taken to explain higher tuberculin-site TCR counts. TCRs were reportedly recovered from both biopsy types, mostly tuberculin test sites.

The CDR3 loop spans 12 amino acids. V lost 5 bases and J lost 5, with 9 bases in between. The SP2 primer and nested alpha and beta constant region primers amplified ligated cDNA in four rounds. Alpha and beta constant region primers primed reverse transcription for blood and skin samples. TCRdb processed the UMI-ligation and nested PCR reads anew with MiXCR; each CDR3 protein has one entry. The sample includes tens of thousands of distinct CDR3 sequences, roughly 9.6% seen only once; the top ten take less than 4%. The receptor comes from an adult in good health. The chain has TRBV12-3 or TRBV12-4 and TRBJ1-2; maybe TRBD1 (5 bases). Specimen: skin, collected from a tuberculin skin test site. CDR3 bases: TGTGCCAGCAGTCGGGGCCTATATGGCTACACCTTC. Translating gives CASSRGLYGYTF.